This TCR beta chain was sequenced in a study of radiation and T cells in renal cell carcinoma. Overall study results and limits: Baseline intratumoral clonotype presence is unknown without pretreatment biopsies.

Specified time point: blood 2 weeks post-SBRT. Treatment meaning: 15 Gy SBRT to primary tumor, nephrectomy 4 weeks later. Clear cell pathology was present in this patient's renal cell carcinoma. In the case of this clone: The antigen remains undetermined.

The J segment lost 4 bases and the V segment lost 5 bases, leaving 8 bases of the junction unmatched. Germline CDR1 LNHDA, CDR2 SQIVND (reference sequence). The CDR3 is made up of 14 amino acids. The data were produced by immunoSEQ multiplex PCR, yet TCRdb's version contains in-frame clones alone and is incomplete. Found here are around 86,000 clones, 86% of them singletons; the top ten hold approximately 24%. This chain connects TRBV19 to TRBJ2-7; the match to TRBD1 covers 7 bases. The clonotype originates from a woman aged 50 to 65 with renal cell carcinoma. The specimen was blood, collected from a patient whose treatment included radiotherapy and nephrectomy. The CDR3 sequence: CASSAYPGGYEQYF. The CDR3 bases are TGTGCCAGTAGTGCTTATCCAGGGGGTTACGAGCAGTACTTC.